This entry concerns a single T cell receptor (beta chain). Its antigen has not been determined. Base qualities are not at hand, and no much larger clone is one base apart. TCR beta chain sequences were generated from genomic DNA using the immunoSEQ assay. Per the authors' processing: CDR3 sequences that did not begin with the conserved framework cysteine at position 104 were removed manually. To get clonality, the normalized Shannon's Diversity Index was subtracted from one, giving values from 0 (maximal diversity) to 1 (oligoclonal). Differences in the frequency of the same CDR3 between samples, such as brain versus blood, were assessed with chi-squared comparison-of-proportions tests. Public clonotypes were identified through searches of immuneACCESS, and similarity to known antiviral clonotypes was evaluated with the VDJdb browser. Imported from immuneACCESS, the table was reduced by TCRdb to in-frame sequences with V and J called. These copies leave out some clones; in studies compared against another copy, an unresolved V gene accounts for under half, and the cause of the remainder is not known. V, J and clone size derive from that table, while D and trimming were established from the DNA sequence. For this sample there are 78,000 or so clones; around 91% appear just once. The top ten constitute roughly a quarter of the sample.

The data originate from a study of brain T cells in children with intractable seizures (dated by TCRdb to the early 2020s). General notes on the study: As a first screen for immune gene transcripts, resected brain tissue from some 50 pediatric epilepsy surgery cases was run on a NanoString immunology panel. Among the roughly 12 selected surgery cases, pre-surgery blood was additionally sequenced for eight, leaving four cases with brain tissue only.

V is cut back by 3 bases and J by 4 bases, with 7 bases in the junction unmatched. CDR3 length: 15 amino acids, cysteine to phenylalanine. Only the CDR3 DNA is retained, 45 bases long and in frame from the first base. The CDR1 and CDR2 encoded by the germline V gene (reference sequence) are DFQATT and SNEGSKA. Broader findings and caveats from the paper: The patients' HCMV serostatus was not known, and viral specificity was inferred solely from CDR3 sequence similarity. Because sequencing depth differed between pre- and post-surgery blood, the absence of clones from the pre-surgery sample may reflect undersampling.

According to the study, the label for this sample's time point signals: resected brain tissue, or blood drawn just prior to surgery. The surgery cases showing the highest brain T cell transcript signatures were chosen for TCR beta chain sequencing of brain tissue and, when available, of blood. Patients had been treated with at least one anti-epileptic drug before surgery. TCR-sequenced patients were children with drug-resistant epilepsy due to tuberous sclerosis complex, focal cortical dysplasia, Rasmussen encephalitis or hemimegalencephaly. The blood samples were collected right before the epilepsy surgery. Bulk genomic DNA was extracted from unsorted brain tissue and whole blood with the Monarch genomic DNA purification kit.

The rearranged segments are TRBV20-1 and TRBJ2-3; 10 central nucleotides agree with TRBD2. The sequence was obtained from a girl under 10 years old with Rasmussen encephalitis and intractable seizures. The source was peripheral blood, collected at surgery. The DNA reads TGCAGTGCTAGTTTCCTAGCGGGAGTCGCAGATACGCAGTATTTT. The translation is CSASFLAGVADTQYF.